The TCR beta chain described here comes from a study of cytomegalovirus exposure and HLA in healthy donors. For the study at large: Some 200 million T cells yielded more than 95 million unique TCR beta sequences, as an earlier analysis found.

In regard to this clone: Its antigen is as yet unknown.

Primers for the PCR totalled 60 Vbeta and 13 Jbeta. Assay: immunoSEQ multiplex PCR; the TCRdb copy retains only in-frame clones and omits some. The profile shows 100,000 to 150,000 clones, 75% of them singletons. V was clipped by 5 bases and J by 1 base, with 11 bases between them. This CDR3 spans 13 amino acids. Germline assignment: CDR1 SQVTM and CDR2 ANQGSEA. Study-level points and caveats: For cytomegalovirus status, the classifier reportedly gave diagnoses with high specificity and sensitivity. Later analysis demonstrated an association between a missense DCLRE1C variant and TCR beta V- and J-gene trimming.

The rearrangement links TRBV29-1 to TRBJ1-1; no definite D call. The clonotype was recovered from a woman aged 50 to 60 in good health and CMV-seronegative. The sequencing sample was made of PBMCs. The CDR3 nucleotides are TGCAGCGTTTCGGGGAGGAGGAACACTGAAGCTTTCTTT. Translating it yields CSVSGRRNTEAFF.